This TCR beta chain is from a study of neurological immune-mediated disorders. Study-wide results and limits: In HTLV-1-associated myelopathy, TCR clonal expansion was greatest, and in multiple sclerosis it was least, below healthy controls.

TCRdb reanalysed the 5' RACE reads using MiXCR and keeps one entry per CDR3 protein. This repertoire shows under 90,000 distinct CDR3 sequences, 3% to 4% found once; its top ten account for about 2.9%. This clonotype was recorded many times. Its antigen is still unknown. The germline V and J ends were trimmed by 2 bases and 7 bases, with 14 bases remaining between them. CDR1 and CDR2 from the germline V gene are DFQATT and SNEGSKA (reference sequence). This CDR3 is 13 amino acids long. Sample: PBMCs. The clonotype was recovered from a woman in her forties or fifties with multiple sclerosis. This rearrangement joins TRBV20-1 to TRBJ1-2, with no clear D. The CDR3 region is CSARLYRRAGYTF. The CDR3 DNA follows: TGCAGTGCTAGATTATACCGAAGGGCTGGCTACACCTTC.